Sequencing of this T cell receptor beta chain was carried out in a study of PD-1 blockade in classical Hodgkin lymphoma. Documented time point: cycle 4 day 1 (C4D1), after five to seven weeks of nivolumab. Every patient was affected by relapse after autologous stem cell transplantation, while exposure to brentuximab vedotin was not uniform. Starting with thawed PBMCs, CD4+ T cells were purified by magnetic negative selection. Study-level results: Significant TCR diversity gains by C4D1 occurred in CD4+ but not CD8+ cells.

Losses at the gene ends were 2 bases for V and 7 bases for J; bases not matched to a gene: 4. CDR1 and CDR2 from the germline V gene are MNHEY and SMNVEV (reference sequence). The CDR3 totals 14 residues. The repertoire was sequenced with immunoSEQ multiplex PCR; TCRdb's copy has only in-frame clones and lacks some. The data hold roughly 13,000 clones, with roughly 80% observed a single time. This clone was found a few times. Its specificity is not known. This TCR derives from a human donor with classical Hodgkin lymphoma. The material sequenced was CD4+ T cells from blood, taken before the fourth cycle of nivolumab. The chain uses TRBV27 and TRBJ1-4; 7 bases align to TRBD1. The CDR3 DNA reads TGTGCCAGCAGTTTAGACAGGGACGCTGAAAAACTGTTTTTT. This encodes CASSLDRDAEKLFF.